A single T cell receptor beta chain is shown here with its context. Antigen: not known. The CDR3 contains 14 residues. The germline V gene encodes CDR1 SGHAT and CDR2 FQNNGV. Trimming left V 4 bases short and J 4 bases short, with 13 bases between. The record originates from a study of T cell repertoires in cytomegalovirus infection. TCRdb re-called the reads with MiXCR, one entry per CDR3 protein. The sample has around 430,000 distinct CDR3 sequences, approximately 42% seen once. The V and J genes are TRBV11-2 and TRBJ2-5; D is uncertain. The sample in question was cultured PBMCs, obtained from culture after CMV antigen stimulation. The origin of this receptor is a human donor in good health (CMV status not recorded). Some clones in this sample may be carry-over from other donors' samples. CDR3: CASSSATVGETQYF. CDR3 DNA: TGTGCCAGCAGCTCCGCTACAGTGGGAGAGACCCAGTACTTC.